What follows are 27 T cell receptor beta chains derived from one specimen sequenced in a study of shared clonotypes between healthy human individuals. The repertoire was sequenced with immunoSEQ multiplex PCR; TCRdb's copy has only in-frame clones and lacks some. The sample lists over a million clones, over 95% occurring once. The sample consisted of naive CD4+ T cells sorted from blood. Documented subset: CD45RA+ positively selected. The source is a man under 40 in good health.

V usage is TRBV19 and J usage is TRBJ2-6; a weak D match, TRBD2 (6 bases). The CDR3 loop spans 18 amino acids. The ends were cut back, 5 bases at V and 4 bases at J, with 21 bases in the middle. Germline lookup yields CDR1 LNHDA and CDR2 SQIVND (reference sequence). CDR3 protein: CASSLHSPWEDGANVLTF. DNA for the CDR3: TGTGCCAGTAGTTTACACAGCCCCTGGGAGGACGGGGCCAACGTCCTGACTTTC.

V and J are TRBV1 and TRBJ2-1; the table names TRBD2, a call not compared with the DNA. TRBV1 is described as a pseudogene. The CDR3 is 16 residues long. CDR3 amino acids: CTSSQARVARLAEQFF. CDR3 DNA: TGCACCAGCAGCCAAGCCCGGGTAGCGAGGCTGGCGGAGCAGTTCTTC.

The chain recombines TRBV2 with TRBJ2-1, with TRBD1 matching 9 bases. Germline loops: CDR1 SNHLY, CDR2 FYNNEI. V was clipped by 9 bases and J by 8 bases; unmatched bases: 5. CDR3 length: 12 residues. CDR3 residues: CASKDRGDEQFF. The CDR3 DNA sequence: TGTGCCAGTAAAGACAGGGGGGATGAGCAGTTCTTC.

This rearrangement joins TRBV5-1 to TRBJ2-2; D ambiguous. The CDR3 totals 15 residues. The V end was cut by 4 bases, the J end by 0 bases, with 10 bases between. Germline V lookup: CDR1 SGHRS, CDR2 YFSETQ. CDR3 residues: CASSPWTPNTGELFF. CDR3 coding DNA: TGCGCCAGCAGCCCCTGGACCCCGAACACCGGGGAGCTGTTTTTT.

The chain is built from TRBV28 and TRBJ1-1; 8 bases are a match to TRBD1. Per the germline V gene, CDR1 is MDHEN and CDR2 is SYDVKM. The CDR3 runs to 13 residues. V lost 6 bases and J lost 10; bases outside the gene matches: 10. The CDR3 DNA sequence: TGTGCCAGCAGCCCCAGGGGGCTTAGGCGAGCTTTCTTT. Its protein is CASSPRGLRRAFF.

CDR3 bases: TGCGCCAGCAGCTACAGGGGGGCGGATACGCAGTATTTT. Translating it yields CASSYRGADTQYF. The chain carries TRBV5-1 and TRBJ2-3; 8 nucleotides match TRBD1. With V trimmed by 3 bases and J by 6 bases, 3 bases remained unmatched. The CDR3 is 13 amino acids. In germline, CDR1 is SGHRS, CDR2 YFSETQ. The whole variable domain, remainder taken from reference TRBV5-1 and TRBJ2-3, is KAGVTQTPRYLIKTRGQQVTLSCSPISGHRSVSWYQQTPGQGLQFLFEYFSETQRNKGNFPGRFSGRQFSNSRSEMNVSTLELGDSALYLCASSYRGADTQYFGPGTRLTVL.

V gene TRBV25-1 combines with J gene TRBJ2-7, with 7 bases lining up with TRBD2. Per germline, CDR1 MGHDK and CDR2 SYGVNS. This CDR3 is 14 amino acids long. Unmatched junction bases numbered 5, after V lost 6 bases and J lost 0 bases. The CDR3 reads CASRAAGNSYEQYF. The CDR3 DNA reads as TGTGCCAGCAGGGCAGCGGGGAACTCCTACGAGCAGTACTTC.

V and J are TRBV28 and TRBJ2-7; D uncertain. Per germline, CDR1 MDHEN and CDR2 SYDVKM. The V end lost 6 bases, the J end lost 9 bases, and 12 bases lay between the germline ends. CDR3 length equals 11 residues. CDR3 loop: CASRGKLGQYF. Here the CDR3 DNA reads TGTGCCAGCAGAGGAAAGCTCGGGCAGTACTTC.

The V call is TRBV7-2, the J call TRBJ2-7; 8 bases line up with TRBD2. The V gene end was trimmed by 5 bases and the J gene end by 3 bases; junction bases not matched to a gene: 6. Germline V gene data show CDR1 as SGHTA and CDR2 as FQGNSA. The CDR3 sequence is 14 residues long. The CDR3 nucleotides are TGTGCCAGCAGCGGCAGCGGGAGTATCTACGAGCAGTACTTC. Amino acids: CASSGSGSIYEQYF. Full variable domain (remainder filled in from reference TRBV7-2 and TRBJ2-7): GAGVSQSPSNKVTEKGKDVELRCDPISGHTALYWYRQSLGQGLEFLIYFQGNSAPDKSGLPSDRFSAERTGGSVSTLTIQRTQQEDSAVYLCASSGSGSIYEQYFGPGTRLTVT.

This chain connects TRBV19 to TRBJ1-2; no reliable D call. Germline values: CDR1 LNHDA, CDR2 SQIVND (reference sequence). V gave up 7 bases and J gave up 4 bases, with 13 bases separating them. There are 13 residues in the CDR3. CDR3 DNA sequence: TGTGCCAGTATGGGAAGGGCAACCTATGGCTACACCTTC. Its translation: CASMGRATYGYTF.

The chain has TRBV5-1 and TRBJ2-7; 7 bases are a match to TRBD1. Germline V CDR1 and CDR2: SGHRS, YFSETQ. Trimming removed 0 bases from V and 2 bases from J; junction bases left unmatched: 14. The CDR3 is 18 amino acids. Here the CDR3 reads CASSLASVLPGQPYEQYF. CDR3 bases: TGCGCCAGCAGCTTGGCCAGCGTCCTCCCGGGACAGCCCTACGAGCAGTACTTC. The variable domain in full, completed from reference TRBV5-1 and TRBJ2-7, reads KAGVTQTPRYLIKTRGQQVTLSCSPISGHRSVSWYQQTPGQGLQFLFEYFSETQRNKGNFPGRFSGRQFSNSRSEMNVSTLELGDSALYLCASSLASVLPGQPYEQYFGPGTRLTVT.

This clone appeared once. The rearrangement joins TRBV5-1 to TRBJ1-2, with D maybe TRBD1 (5 bases). The CDR3 consists of 15 residues. Germline-derived CDR1 and CDR2 are SGHRS and YFSETQ. Trimming removed 0 bases at V and 3 bases at J, with 12 bases between. CDR3 residues: CASSLGGVRDYGYTF. The DNA for the CDR3 is TGCGCCAGCAGCTTGGGAGGGGTAAGGGACTATGGCTACACCTTC.

The genes are TRBV7-9 and TRBJ1-1; TRBD1 agrees at 8 bases. The CDR3 has 14 amino acids. Germline V gene lookup returns CDR1 SEHNR and CDR2 FQNEAQ (reference sequence). V lost 5 bases and J lost 4; bases outside the gene matches: 6. CDR3 sequence: CASSPTGESTEAFF. The CDR3 coding sequence is TGTGCCAGCAGCCCGACAGGGGAGTCCACTGAAGCTTTCTTT.

The genes are TRBV5-4 and TRBJ2-3; D may be TRBD1 (5 bases). The germline V gene has CDR1 SGHNT and CDR2 YYREEE (reference sequence). V lost 2 bases to trimming and J lost 4 bases, with 11 bases between them. This CDR3 spans 14 amino acids. The CDR3 sequence is CASSLSQGADTQYF. The CDR3 nucleotides read TGTGCCAGCAGCTTATCCCAGGGTGCAGATACGCAGTATTTT. Filled out from reference TRBV5-4 and TRBJ2-3, the complete variable domain reads ETGVTQSPTHLIKTRGQQVTLRCSSQSGHNTVSWYQQALGQGPQFIFQYYREEENGRGNFPPRFSGLQFPNYSSELNVNALELDDSALYLCASSLSQGADTQYFGPGTRLTVL.

The chain recombines TRBV5-4 with TRBJ1-1, with 8 bases identical to TRBD1. There are 13 residues in the CDR3. The germline V gene has CDR1 SGHNT and CDR2 YYREEE (reference sequence). The J segment lost 5 bases and the V segment lost 2 bases, leaving 2 bases of the junction unmatched. The CDR3 region is CASSFGQGTEAFF. The CDR3 coding sequence is TGTGCCAGCAGCTTTGGACAGGGAACTGAAGCTTTCTTT.

This chain links TRBV9 with TRBJ2-1; D ambiguous. CDR1 is SGDLS and CDR2 is YYNGEE in the germline V gene. This CDR3 region has 16 residues. Trimming removed 4 bases at V and 8 bases at J, with 22 bases between. The DNA for the CDR3 is TGTGCCAGCAGCCCCCGTTTGACCATGATAGGAGATGAGCAGTTCTTC. Translation: CASSPRLTMIGDEQFF.

The chain is built from TRBV11-2 and TRBJ1-5; TRBD1 matches 7 bases. CDR1 and CDR2 (germline): SGHAT, FQNNGV. Unmatched junction bases numbered 5, after V lost 6 bases and J lost 3 bases. There are 14 residues in the CDR3. Here the CDR3 reads CASSLTGNNQPQHF. Here the CDR3 DNA reads TGTGCCAGCAGTTTGACAGGGAACAATCAGCCCCAGCATTTT.

The V gene is TRBV5-6, the J gene TRBJ2-1; unclear D gene. There are 16 residues in the CDR3. Germline CDR1 is SGHDT and CDR2 is YYEEEE. The ends were cut back, 0 bases at V and 0 bases at J, with 10 bases in the middle. CDR3 residues: CASSLELLSSYNEQFF. The DNA of the CDR3 is TGTGCCAGCAGCTTGGAGCTATTGAGCTCCTACAATGAGCAGTTCTTC.

This chain connects TRBV14 to TRBJ2-3, with D possibly being TRBD1 (5 bases). V lost 4 bases to trimming and J lost 1 base, with 15 bases between them. Germline V gene lookup returns CDR1 SGHDN and CDR2 FVKESK. This CDR3 comprises 16 residues. The CDR3: CASSPMSQGGTDTQYF. CDR3 in DNA: TGTGCCAGCAGCCCGATGTCGCAAGGGGGCACAGATACGCAGTATTTT.

The V call is TRBV7-9, the J call TRBJ2-7; TRBD2 matches 7 bases. V lost 5 bases to trimming and J lost 0 bases; unmatched junction nucleotides: 10. Looked up from germline, CDR1 is SEHNR and CDR2 is FQNEAQ (reference sequence). The CDR3 contains 16 residues. This chain's CDR3 is CASSPFERGSSYEQYF. The CDR3 bases are TGTGCCAGCAGCCCCTTTGAGCGGGGAAGCTCCTACGAGCAGTACTTC.

The chain links TRBV6-1 to TRBJ2-1; D is ambiguous. Between the trimmed V and J ends, which lost 6 bases and 6 bases, there was a span of 12 bases. The CDR3 contains 13 residues. The V gene's germline CDR1 is MNHNS and CDR2 SASEGT. The CDR3 loop is CASSDLKGNEQFF. In DNA, the CDR3 is TGTGCCAGCAGCGACCTCAAAGGCAATGAGCAGTTCTTC.

The chain employs TRBV5-1 and TRBJ2-3; D is unresolved. V lost 0 bases to trimming and J lost 1 base, with 9 bases between them. The CDR3 contains 15 residues. The germline gives CDR1 SGHRS, CDR2 YFSETQ. The CDR3 is CASSLAMPGTDTQYF. CDR3 DNA sequence: TGCGCCAGCAGCTTGGCAATGCCGGGCACAGATACGCAGTATTTT.

This chain uses TRBV5-4 with TRBJ2-1, with D hard to call. The V gene lost 0 bases and the J gene lost 8 bases, with 9 bases spanning the gap. Per the germline V gene, CDR1 is SGHNT and CDR2 is YYREEE (reference sequence). This CDR3 spans 13 amino acids. The CDR3 region is CASSLVGGYEQFF. Written as DNA, the CDR3 is TGTGCCAGCAGCTTGGTGGGCGGATATGAGCAGTTCTTC.

With respect to this clone: The same CDR3 is also encoded by other DNA sequences in this sample. The chain employs TRBV5-1 and TRBJ2-1; D is unresolved. Trimming left V 0 bases short and J 1 base short, with 11 bases between. This CDR3 spans 16 amino acids. Germline V gene sequence: CDR1 SGHRS, CDR2 YFSETQ. The CDR3 sequence: CASSLVGRPSYNEQFF. The CDR3 DNA sequence: TGCGCCAGCAGCTTGGTCGGCCGCCCGTCCTACAATGAGCAGTTCTTC.

V gene TRBV7-6 combines with J gene TRBJ1-3; D not certain. V dropped 0 bases and J dropped 0 bases, with 6 bases sitting between them. CDR3 size: 15 residues. Germline assignment: CDR1 SGHVS and CDR2 FNYEAQ. Here the CDR3 reads CASSLAPNSGNTIYF. In nucleotides, the CDR3 is TGTGCCAGCAGCTTAGCGCCCAACTCTGGAAACACCATATATTTT.

The chain employs TRBV2 and TRBJ2-7; a weak D match, TRBD2 (5 bases). There are 14 residues in the CDR3. CDR1 SNHLY and CDR2 FYNNEI come from the germline V gene. V shed 6 bases and J shed 0 bases, with 12 bases lying between them. In nucleotides, the CDR3 is TGTGCCAGCAGGGGAGAACAATCCTCCTACGAGCAGTACTTC. Protein: CASRGEQSSYEQYF.

The chain joins TRBV28 to TRBJ1-4; no reliable D call. The CDR3 has 14 residues. Trimming left V 1 base short and J 7 bases short, with 10 bases between. The germline CDR1 and CDR2 sequences are MDHEN and SYDVKM. CDR3 nucleotides: TGTGCCAGCAGTTTATTTCGGGCGGGTGAAAAACTGTTTTTT. Encoded protein: CASSLFRAGEKLFF.